This T cell receptor (beta chain) was documented in a study of blood T cell repertoires in COVID-19. The CDR3 totals 13 residues. Germline V gene sequence: CDR1 GTSNPN, CDR2 SVGIG (reference sequence). The V gene lost 0 bases and the J gene lost 2 bases, with 8 bases spanning the gap. This clone was seen once. Sequencing was performed with immunoSEQ multiplex PCR; in TCRdb, only in-frame clones are kept and a portion is missing. Seen here are some 72,000 clones, approximately 86% observed once, and the top ten hold about 5%. What was sequenced was peripheral blood. The genes are TRBV30 and TRBJ2-7; a possible D gene is TRBD1 (5 bases). The source of this sequence is a man in his forties or fifties with active or convalescent COVID-19. CDR3 in amino acids: CAWSVQDPYEQYF. In DNA, the CDR3 is TGTGCCTGGAGTGTACAGGACCCCTACGAGCAGTACTTC. The variable domain in full, with the rest retrieved from reference TRBV30 and TRBJ2-7, is SQTIHQWPATLVQPVGSPLSLECTVEGTSNPNLYWYRQAAGRGLQLLFYSVGIGQISSEVPQNLSASRPQDRQFILSSKKLLLSDSGFYLCAWSVQDPYEQYFGPGTRLTVT.